The present T cell receptor beta chain was sequenced within a study of blood T cell repertoires in COVID-19. The data were produced by immunoSEQ multiplex PCR, yet TCRdb's version contains in-frame clones alone and is incomplete. The sample carries roughly 240,000 clones, 70% to 90% recorded once. Germline CDR1 and CDR2: GTSNPN and SVGIG (reference sequence). The CDR3 runs to 15 residues. V lost 2 bases to trimming and J lost 7 bases; unmatched junction nucleotides: 7. The source of this sequence is a man aged 50-59 years with COVID-19, enrolled during active disease. The material sequenced was peripheral blood. The chain uses TRBV30 and TRBJ1-6, with TRBD1 matching 8 bases. As DNA, the CDR3 is TGTGCCTGGAGTCCAGGGGGCGCTGGGAATTCACCCCTCCACTTT. It codes for CAWSPGGAGNSPLHF.